This T cell receptor (beta chain) is from a study of blood T cell repertoires in COVID-19 (dated by TCRdb to 2018 to 2020). Regarding the study in general: The collaborator samples originated in the United States, Italy and Spain and spanned the acute and convalescent phases of COVID-19. The samples were drawn from the first 160 participants of the ongoing ImmuneRACE study and from 950 to 1,500 subjects provided by 6 global collaborators. The repertoires were made available in a free public database intended to serve as a resource for research on the immune response to SARS-CoV-2. Deeply sampled blood TCRbeta repertoires from subjects exposed to, actively infected with, or recovered from COVID-19 were included in the dataset. The prospective study material was composed of cDNA or gDNA derived from T cells, B-cell-depleted T cells, or PBMCs. Nearly every sample came with metadata listing a de-identified subject ID, COVID-19 status, age in years and sex. Where available, HLA class I and class II types were taken from metadata supplied by the sample provider and were not determined by assay-based typing. What the study reported, not specific to this receptor: How much clinical and demographic metadata was included differed by source and by participant, and the metadata was provided uncurated.

In the prospective study, participants were about 18 to 95 years old, resided in around 25 geographic areas of the United States, and were enrolled through a virtual design. In the prospective study, cohorts were assigned on the basis of participant-reported clinical history obtained from a screening survey and a study questionnaire. In the prospective study, mobile phlebotomists collected whole blood, serum and a nasopharyngeal or oropharyngeal swab from each participant. Over a roughly two-month period, participants in the prospective study had the option of providing additional blood draws and questionnaires. Prospective study blood samples were shipped either frozen or at room temperature before DNA extraction. This clone was detected a few times. Its antigen target is currently unknown. Base quality data are lacking; no much larger clone is found one base away. TCRbeta CDR3 regions were amplified from genomic DNA by means of the immunoSEQ Assay, a bias-controlled multiplex PCR. The paper's data handling went like this. The number of nucleated cells in each sample was estimated from the amplification of reference gene primers within the assay. To quantify the absolute abundance of each unique TCRbeta CDR3 rearrangement, sequence reads were collapsed and filtered. For each sample, productive Simpson clonality was calculated as the square root of Simpson's diversity index over productive rearrangements. TCRdb took this table from immuneACCESS and kept in-frame rearrangements with V and J called. Such tables lack part of the clones; where checked against another copy, unresolved V genes explain under half of the gap, and the rest is unexplained. V and J calls plus clone size are reproduced from that table; the DNA served to infer D and trimming. The sample table holds some 410,000 clones, of which around nine tenths were seen once. Jointly, the top ten make up approximately 1% of the sample.

The germline V gene (reference sequence) specifies LNHDA as CDR1 and SQIVND as CDR2. The CDR3 holds 15 amino acids from the cysteine to the phenylalanine. The entry retains the CDR3 DNA only, 45 bases that are in frame from base 1. V drops 0 bases and J drops 6 bases, leaving 15 bases in between. The specimen sequenced was PBMCs or T cells enriched from blood (not recorded which). The receptor was derived from a woman aged 25 to 45 with acute COVID-19. The V gene is TRBV19 and the J gene is TRBJ2-7; a tentative D call is TRBD1 (6 bases match). This receptor carries the CDR3 CASSIDGTRVGEQYF. The bases read TGTGCCAGTAGTATAGATGGGACAAGAGTTGGCGAGCAGTACTTC.